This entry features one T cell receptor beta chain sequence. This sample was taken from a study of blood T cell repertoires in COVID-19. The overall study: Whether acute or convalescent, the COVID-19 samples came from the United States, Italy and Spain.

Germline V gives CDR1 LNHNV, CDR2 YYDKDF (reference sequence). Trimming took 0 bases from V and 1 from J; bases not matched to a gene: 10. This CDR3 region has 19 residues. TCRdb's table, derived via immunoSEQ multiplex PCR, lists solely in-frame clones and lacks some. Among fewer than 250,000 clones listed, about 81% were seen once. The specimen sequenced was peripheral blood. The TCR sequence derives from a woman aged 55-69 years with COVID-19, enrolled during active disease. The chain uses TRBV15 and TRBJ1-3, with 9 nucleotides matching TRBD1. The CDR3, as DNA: TGTGCCACCAGCAGAGAAACCGGGACAGGGTTTTTGTCTGGAAACACCATATATTTT. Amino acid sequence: CATSRETGTGFLSGNTIYF.